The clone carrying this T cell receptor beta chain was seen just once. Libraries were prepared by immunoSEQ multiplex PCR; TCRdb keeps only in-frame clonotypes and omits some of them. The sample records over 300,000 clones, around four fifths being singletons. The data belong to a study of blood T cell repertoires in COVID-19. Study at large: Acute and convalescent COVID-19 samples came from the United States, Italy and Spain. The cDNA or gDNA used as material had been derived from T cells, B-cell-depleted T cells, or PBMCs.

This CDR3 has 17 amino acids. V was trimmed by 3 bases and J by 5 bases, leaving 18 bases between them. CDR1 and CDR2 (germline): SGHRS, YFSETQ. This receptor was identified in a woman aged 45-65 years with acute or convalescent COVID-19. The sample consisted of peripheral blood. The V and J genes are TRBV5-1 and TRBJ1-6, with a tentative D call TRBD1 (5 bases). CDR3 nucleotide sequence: TGCGCCAGCAGCTCAACCCACGGGGGAGGAAATAATTCACCCCTCCACTTT. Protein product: CASSSTHGGGNNSPLHF.